Listed below are T cell receptor beta chains from one sample, sequenced in a study of vaccination effects on CD4 cells after COVID-19. For these receptors, no antigen is known. Produced via immunoSEQ multiplex PCR; TCRdb's table is partial and in-frame only. The sample holds more than 9,000 clones, just under 75% seen once. This specimen was CD4+ T cells from PBMCs cultured with HCoV-229E spike peptides, taken before COVID-19 vaccination. Receptors originate from a human donor who received a COVID-19 vaccine. Both conserved end residues are part of each CDR3. Each record gives: J gene, clone size, D gene, V gene, CDR3 DNA, CDR3 protein. A D gene is named only where the DNA matches it firmly. The listing skips clone size in some rows; elsewhere it reads once, few, many or a size class.

TRBJ2-5 | few | . | TRBV6-2/TRBV6-3 | TGTGCCAGCAGTTACTCTTGGCGGGAGACCCAGTACTTC | CASSYSWRETQYF
TRBJ1-2 | few | . | TRBV21-1 | TGTGCCAGCAGCAAAGCTACCGGCGGGTCTGGCTACACCTTC | CASSKATGGSGYTF
TRBJ1-2 | . | TRBD1 | TRBV5-3 | TGTGCCAGAAGCTTGGGGAACAGGGGGCAGGGCAACTATGGCTACACCTTC | CARSLGNRGQGNYGYTF
TRBJ1-2 | . | . | TRBV2 | TGTGCCAGCAGTGAATTAGGGTCCGGTGGCTACACCTTC | CASSELGSGGYTF
TRBJ1-2 | once | TRBD1 | TRBV28 | TGTGCCAGCAGTTTTGGGGGACAGGCCGCGGGGGGCTATGGCTACACCTTC | CASSFGGQAAGGYGYTF
TRBJ2-5 | . | TRBD2 | TRBV19 | TGTGCCAGTAAGGGGACTAGCGGGAGCCTCGAGACCCAGTACTTC | CASKGTSGSLETQYF
TRBJ2-7 | . | . | TRBV4-2 | TGTGCCAGCAGCCATGGACAGTTTTACGAGCAGTACTTC | CASSHGQFYEQYF
TRBJ1-6 | few | . | TRBV6-5 | TGTGCCAGCAGTTGGAGGGGGGAGTCCTATAATTCACCCCTCCACTTT | CASSWRGESYNSPLHF
TRBJ2-7 | . | . | TRBV5-1 | TGCGCCAGCAGCTTGGGACAGACCGACGAGCAGTACTTC | CASSLGQTDEQYF
TRBJ1-6 | . | . | TRBV2 | TGTGCCAGCAGGACAGAAAATAATTCACCCCTCCACTTT | CASRTENNSPLHF
TRBJ1-2 | . | . | TRBV5-6 | TGTGCCAGCAGCTTGGCTAGGGCAGAAGGGTATGGCTACACCTTC | CASSLARAEGYGYTF
TRBJ1-1 | . | . | TRBV10-3 | TGTGCCATCAGTGATGATCGGGGCCTGAACACTGAAGCTTTCTTT | CAISDDRGLNTEAFF
TRBJ1-1 | . | . | TRBV18 | TGTGCCAGCTCATCTCAGGGTGCGGACACTGAAGCTTTCTTT | CASSSQGADTEAFF
TRBJ2-2 | . | . | TRBV15 | TGTGCCACCAGCAGAGACTACACCGGGGAGCTGTTTTTT | CATSRDYTGELFF
TRBJ1-2 | . | . | TRBV7-9 | TGTGCCAGCAGCTTAAGCGGCCAGGGGACCTCCATGAGGGGCTACACCTTC | CASSLSGQGTSMRGYTF
TRBJ2-7 | . | . | TRBV12-3/TRBV12-4 | TGTGCCAGCAGCAGGAGGGCCTACGAGCAGTACTTC | CASSRRAYEQYF
TRBJ1-2 | . | . | TRBV5-1 | TGCGCCAGCAGCTTGGGGACCTTTTCGGAGGGCTACACCTTC | CASSLGTFSEGYTF
TRBJ2-7 | . | TRBD2 | TRBV20-1 | TGCAGTGCTAGTAGCGGGACCTCCTACGAGCAGTACTTC | CSASSGTSYEQYF
TRBJ2-1 | . | TRBD2 | TRBV12-3/TRBV12-4 | TGTGCCAGCGGGGAGGGTTCCTACAATGAGCAGTTCTTC | CASGEGSYNEQFF
TRBJ2-5 | . | . | TRBV28 | TGTGCCAGCAGTTTTAAGGGAAAGTCGGGGGAAGAGACCCAGTACTTC | CASSFKGKSGEETQYF
TRBJ1-2 | . | TRBD1 | TRBV3-1/TRBV3-2 | TGTGCCAGCAGCCACCACTTAGGACAGGGGGCTTGGGGCTACACCTTC | CASSHHLGQGAWGYTF
TRBJ2-5 | . | TRBD1 | TRBV5-4 | TGTGCCAGCAGCTCGGGACAGAGGGAGACCCAGTACTTC | CASSSGQRETQYF
TRBJ1-5 | . | . | TRBV15 | TGTGCCACCAGCAGGGACAATCAGCCCCAGCATTTT | CATSRDNQPQHF
TRBJ2-2 | . | . | TRBV19 | TGTGCCAGTAGTATTAGGGCGTACACCGGGGAGCTGTTTTTT | CASSIRAYTGELFF
TRBJ1-5 | medium-sized | . | TRBV3-1/TRBV3-2 | TGTGCCAGCAGCCAAGCCGGGCAGCCCCAGCATTTT | CASSQAGQPQHF
TRBJ1-2 | . | . | TRBV2 | TGTGCCAGCAGTCGGGCCCTACGGGCCGGCTACACCTTC | CASSRALRAGYTF
TRBJ2-1 | . | TRBD1 | TRBV6-5 | TGTGCCAGCAGAGAGACAGGGGGCTCCTACAATGAGCAGTTCTTC | CASRETGGSYNEQFF